Presented here are 13 T cell receptor beta chains from one specimen sequenced in a study of blood T cell repertoires in COVID-19. Repertoires were generated with immunoSEQ multiplex PCR, while TCRdb's copy carries only in-frame clones and drops some. Altogether 150,000 or so clones are present, about four fifths being singletons, with the ten largest covering 9.5% to 12%. The sample consisted of peripheral blood. The receptors were sampled from a man aged 60 to 75 with active or convalescent COVID-19.

This clone was detected once. J is TRBJ1-5 and V is TRBV19; 12 positions match TRBD1. Germline CDR1 LNHDA, CDR2 SQIVND (reference sequence). The CDR3 spans 17 residues. V shed 5 bases and J 5 bases; nucleotides not matched to a gene: 10. The CDR3 reads CASSPGSGQGAYQPQHF. The CDR3 DNA reads as TGTGCCAGTAGTCCTGGGTCGGGACAGGGGGCCTATCAGCCCCAGCATTTT.

This rearrangement joins TRBV4-1 to TRBJ2-7, with TRBD1 matching over 7 bases. V shed 1 base, J shed 5 bases, and the junction held 5 bases outside the gene matches. Germline lookup yields CDR1 MGHRA and CDR2 YSYEKL. The length of the CDR3 is 14 residues. This CDR3 is CASSQAGTVNEQYF. The CDR3 coding sequence is TGCGCCAGCAGCCAAGCCGGGACAGTCAACGAGCAGTACTTC.

The rearrangement joins TRBV5-1 to TRBJ1-6, with 7 bases that match TRBD1. The germline CDR1 and CDR2 sequences are SGHRS and YFSETQ. CDR3 length: 16 residues. After removal of 3 bases from V and 7 bases from J, the junction contained 10 bases not matched to a gene. The CDR3 DNA reads TGCGCCAGCAGCTCAGGCTCCGGGACAGCAAATTCACCCCTCCACTTT. It specifies CASSSGSGTANSPLHF.

In this sample, this clone turned up once. The genes are TRBV27 and TRBJ2-7; TRBD2 agrees at 9 bases. The CDR3 consists of 13 residues. Germline CDR1 and CDR2: MNHEY and SMNVEV (reference sequence). After removal of 6 bases from V and 9 bases from J, the junction contained 9 bases not matched to a gene. The CDR3 loop is CASSPRAGGGQYF. Written as DNA, the CDR3 is TGTGCCAGCAGCCCCCGGGCGGGAGGGGGGCAGTACTTC.

The chain carries TRBV2 and TRBJ2-7; D not certain. Looked up from germline, CDR1 is SNHLY and CDR2 is FYNNEI. V lost 7 bases, J lost 3 bases, and 10 bases lay in between. CDR3 length: 12 amino acids. The CDR3 bases are TGTGCCAGCACGGGTTCCTACTACGAGCAGTACTTC. This translates into CASTGSYYEQYF.

This clone was observed once. The chain combines TRBV6-1 with TRBJ2-5; 7 bases match TRBD2. With V trimmed by 0 bases and J by 1 base, 14 bases remained unmatched. Germline V CDR1 and CDR2: MNHNS, SASEGT. The CDR3 has 19 residues. The CDR3 DNA is TGTGCCAGCAGTGAAGCGGGGTCGTGGGCTAGCGGACTCCAAGAGACCCAGTACTTC. Translation: CASSEAGSWASGLQETQYF.

The rearrangement uses TRBV11-2 and TRBJ2-1; 8 bases align to TRBD1. Trimming cost V 6 bases and J 2 bases; bases outside gene matches: 15. The CDR3 length is 18 residues. The germline gives CDR1 SGHAT, CDR2 FQNNGV. The CDR3 sequence: CASSLRTGTFGPYNEQFF. Written as DNA, the CDR3 is TGTGCCAGCAGTCTCAGGACAGGGACATTCGGCCCCTACAATGAGCAGTTCTTC.

For this clone: The same CDR3 can be traced to other DNA sequences in this sample. This chain uses TRBV5-1 with TRBJ2-5; 8 nucleotides agree with TRBD1. V lost 4 bases, J lost 5 bases, and 7 bases stayed unmatched. This CDR3 comprises 14 residues. Per germline, CDR1 SGHRS and CDR2 YFSETQ. The CDR3 spells CASSLGQGQETQYF. In nucleotides, the CDR3 is TGCGCCAGCAGCCTTGGACAGGGCCAGGAGACCCAGTACTTC.

This clone has a handful of counts. The chain couples TRBV7-3 to TRBJ2-1; 8 bases match TRBD2. Per the germline V gene, CDR1 is SGHTA and CDR2 is FQGTGA. The CDR3 sequence is 14 residues long. V lost 1 base, J lost 10 bases, and 6 bases stayed unmatched. The CDR3 loop reads CASSLIGREGEQFF. The CDR3 DNA follows: TGTGCCAGCAGCTTAATCGGCCGGGAGGGAGAGCAGTTCTTC.

This chain uses TRBV6-5 with TRBJ1-6; D gene uncertain. This CDR3 has 11 residues. Looked up from germline, CDR1 is MNHEY and CDR2 is SVGAGI. Trimming removed 8 bases at V and 7 bases at J, with 6 bases between. Here the CDR3 reads CASLENSPLHF. The DNA for the CDR3 is TGTGCCAGCCTAGAAAATTCACCCCTCCACTTT.

The V gene is TRBV7-2, the J gene TRBJ1-3, with a tentative D call TRBD1 (6 bases). Trimming removed 5 bases from V and 4 bases from J, with 18 bases in between. In germline, CDR1 is SGHTA, CDR2 FQGNSA. The CDR3 length is 16 residues. The CDR3 is CASSKTGQLAGNTIYF. The CDR3 coding sequence is TGTGCCAGCAGCAAAACAGGGCAGCTTGCGGGAAACACCATATATTTT.

This chain connects TRBV7-2 to TRBJ1-5, with TRBD1 as a possible D gene (6 bases). Germline-derived CDR1 and CDR2 are SGHTA and FQGNSA. The germline V and J ends were trimmed by 1 base and 1 base, with 8 bases remaining between them. The CDR3 runs 15 residues. CDR3 bases: TGTGCCAGCAGCTTAGTACAGGGCAGCAATCAGCCCCAGCATTTT. This encodes CASSLVQGSNQPQHF.

The V and J genes are TRBV10-3 and TRBJ1-5, with 11 bases matching TRBD1. Germline assignment: CDR1 ENHRY and CDR2 SYGVKD. The J segment lost 6 bases and the V segment lost 2 bases, leaving 9 bases of the junction unmatched. The CDR3 extends over 17 amino acids. The chain's CDR3 is CAISEGGTGGGRQPQHF. The CDR3, as DNA: TGTGCCATCAGTGAGGGGGGGACAGGGGGAGGTCGTCAGCCCCAGCATTTT.